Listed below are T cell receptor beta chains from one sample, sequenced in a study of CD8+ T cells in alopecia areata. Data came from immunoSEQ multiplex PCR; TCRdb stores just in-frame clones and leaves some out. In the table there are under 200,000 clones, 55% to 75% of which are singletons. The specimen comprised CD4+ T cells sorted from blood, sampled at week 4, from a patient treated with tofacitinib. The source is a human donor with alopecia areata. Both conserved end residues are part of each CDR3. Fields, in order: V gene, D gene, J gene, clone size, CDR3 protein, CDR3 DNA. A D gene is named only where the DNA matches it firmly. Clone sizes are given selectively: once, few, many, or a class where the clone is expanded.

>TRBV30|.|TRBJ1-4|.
CAWSVEMGGEKLFF
TGTGCCTGGAGTGTAGAGATGGGTGGCGAAAAACTGTTTTTT
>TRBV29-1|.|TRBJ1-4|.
CSVETPAWGRSNEKLFF
TGCAGCGTCGAGACCCCAGCCTGGGGCAGGAGTAATGAAAAACTGTTTTTT
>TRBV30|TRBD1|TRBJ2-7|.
CAFDRGTYEQYF
TGTGCCTTCGACAGGGGGACCTACGAGCAGTACTTC
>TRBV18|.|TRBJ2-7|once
CASSPPGGQTYEQYF
TGTGCCAGCTCACCACCGGGGGGACAAACCTACGAGCAGTACTTC
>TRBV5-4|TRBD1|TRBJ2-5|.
CASSTGQGVPETQYF
TGTGCCAGCAGTACCGGACAGGGTGTCCCGGAGACCCAGTACTTC
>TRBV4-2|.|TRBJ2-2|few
CASSQDRNTGELFF
TGTGCCAGCAGCCAAGATCGAAACACCGGGGAGCTGTTTTTT
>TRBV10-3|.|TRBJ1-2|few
CAINQANYGYTF
TGTGCCATCAACCAGGCTAACTATGGCTACACCTTC
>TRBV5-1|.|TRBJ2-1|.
CASSSVGLYNEQFF
TGCGCCAGCAGCTCGGTGGGGTTGTACAATGAGCAGTTCTTC
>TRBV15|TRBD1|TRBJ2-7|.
CATSARDSWLGYEQYF
TGTGCCACCAGCGCCCGGGACAGCTGGCTAGGCTACGAGCAGTACTTC
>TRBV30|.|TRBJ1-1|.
CAWRPSRTEAFF
TGTGCCTGGCGGCCCTCTCGGACTGAAGCTTTCTTT
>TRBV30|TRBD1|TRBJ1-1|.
CAWTIWGGTANTEAFF
TGTGCCTGGACTATATGGGGGGGGACAGCGAACACTGAAGCTTTCTTT
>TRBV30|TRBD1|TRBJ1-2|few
CAWSKQGYYGYTF
TGTGCCTGGAGTAAACAGGGGTACTATGGCTACACCTTC
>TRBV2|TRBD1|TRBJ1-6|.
CASSAGGARNSPLHF
TGTGCCAGCAGTGCAGGGGGCGCGAGGAATTCACCCCTCCACTTT
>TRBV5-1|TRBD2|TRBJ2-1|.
CASSLGTSGDEFF
TGCGCCAGCAGCTTGGGGACTAGCGGGGACGAGTTCTTC
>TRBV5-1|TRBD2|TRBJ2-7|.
CASSSGTSSYEQYF
TGCGCCAGCAGCTCCGGGACTAGCTCCTACGAGCAGTACTTC
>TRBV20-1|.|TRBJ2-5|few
CSAIPVETQYF
TGCAGTGCTATCCCTGTGGAGACCCAGTACTTC
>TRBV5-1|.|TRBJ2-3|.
CASARDIGVDTQYF
TGCGCCAGCGCCCGGGACATCGGCGTAGATACGCAGTATTTT
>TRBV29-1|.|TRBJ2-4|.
CSVAPGPWDIQYF
TGCAGCGTTGCTCCGGGACCATGGGACATTCAGTACTTC
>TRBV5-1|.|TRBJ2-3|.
CASSLVGGKGTDTQYF
TGCGCCAGCAGCTTGGTCGGGGGTAAAGGCACAGATACGCAGTATTTT
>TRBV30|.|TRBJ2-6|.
CAWSREPGANVLTF
TGTGCCTGGAGTCGGGAGCCTGGGGCCAACGTCCTGACTTTC
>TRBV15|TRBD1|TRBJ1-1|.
CATSRGGDRDGTEAFF
TGTGCCACCAGCAGAGGTGGGGACAGGGACGGCACTGAAGCTTTCTTT
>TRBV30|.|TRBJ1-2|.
CAWGPNYGYTF
TGTGCCTGGGGACCTAACTATGGCTACACCTTC
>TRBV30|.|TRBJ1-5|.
CAWSRDSNQPQHF
TGTGCCTGGAGTAGGGATAGCAATCAGCCCCAGCATTTT
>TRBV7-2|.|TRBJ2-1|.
CASTPNHYNEQFF
TGTGCCAGCACCCCAAATCACTACAATGAGCAGTTCTTC
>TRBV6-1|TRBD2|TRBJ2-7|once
CASSQGGVIYEQYF
TGTGCCAGCAGTCAGGGAGGGGTGATTTACGAGCAGTACTTC
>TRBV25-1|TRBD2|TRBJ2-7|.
CASTGGYEQYF
TGTGCCAGCACGGGGGGCTACGAGCAGTACTTC
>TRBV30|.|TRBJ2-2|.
CAWKWTTNTGELFF
TGTGCCTGGAAATGGACGACGAACACCGGGGAGCTGTTTTTT
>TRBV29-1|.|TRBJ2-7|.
CSVLKGPYEQYF
TGCAGCGTTCTGAAGGGTCCCTACGAGCAGTACTTC
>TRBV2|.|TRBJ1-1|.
CASSEAAGTEAFF
TGTGCCAGCAGCGAAGCAGCGGGCACTGAAGCTTTCTTT
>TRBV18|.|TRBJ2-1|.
CASSPPGTPRNEQFF
TGTGCCAGCTCACCTCCCGGGACCCCCCGCAATGAGCAGTTCTTC
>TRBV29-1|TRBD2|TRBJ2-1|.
CIAGGPYNEQFF
TGCATCGCGGGGGGTCCCTACAATGAGCAGTTCTTC
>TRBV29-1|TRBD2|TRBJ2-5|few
CSLSSGGETQYF
TGCAGCCTCTCTAGCGGGGGAGAGACCCAGTACTTC
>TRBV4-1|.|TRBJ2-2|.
CASSQDGAAANTGELFF
TGCGCCAGCAGCCAAGATGGGGCGGCAGCGAACACCGGGGAGCTGTTTTTT
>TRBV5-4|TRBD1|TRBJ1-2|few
CASSLDRGSGGYTF
TGTGCCAGCAGCTTAGACAGGGGAAGCGGAGGCTACACCTTC
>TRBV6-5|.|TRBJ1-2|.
CASSSSGGYTF
TGTGCCAGCAGCTCCAGTGGGGGCTACACCTTC
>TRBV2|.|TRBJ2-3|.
CASSTGDTQYF
TGTGCCAGCAGCACAGGGGATACGCAGTATTTT
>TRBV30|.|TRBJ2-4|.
CAWEEGVAKNIQYF
TGTGCCTGGGAGGAGGGAGTAGCCAAAAACATTCAGTACTTC
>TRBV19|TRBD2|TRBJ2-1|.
CASSMRLAGGLSSYNEQFF
TGTGCCAGTAGTATGAGACTAGCGGGGGGCCTGAGCTCCTACAATGAGCAGTTCTTC
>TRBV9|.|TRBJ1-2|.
CASSLRPGGPLGGYTF
TGTGCCAGCAGCCTCCGCCCTGGGGGCCCCTTGGGCGGCTACACCTTC
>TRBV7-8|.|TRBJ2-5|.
CASSSGQEETQYF
TGTGCCAGCAGCTCCGGACAAGAAGAGACCCAGTACTTC
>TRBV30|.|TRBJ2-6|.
CAWSNDDAGANVLTF
TGTGCCTGGAGTAATGACGATGCTGGGGCCAACGTCCTGACTTTC
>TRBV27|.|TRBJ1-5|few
CASSFRAYGPQHF
TGTGCCAGCAGTTTCCGAGCTTATGGGCCCCAGCATTTT
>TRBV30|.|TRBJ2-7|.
CAWELTGTYEQYF
TGTGCCTGGGAGCTAACTGGGACCTACGAGCAGTACTTC
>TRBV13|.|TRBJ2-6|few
CASSLGSVSGANVLTF
TGTGCCAGCAGCTTGGGCTCTGTCTCGGGGGCCAACGTCCTGACTTTC
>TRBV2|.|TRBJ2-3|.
CASSPDSTDTQYF
TGTGCCAGCAGTCCCGACTCCACAGATACGCAGTATTTT
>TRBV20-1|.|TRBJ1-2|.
CSARGGYGYTF
TGCAGTGCTAGAGGAGGGTATGGCTACACCTTC
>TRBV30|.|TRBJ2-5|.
CAWSASETQYF
TGTGCCTGGAGTGCCAGTGAGACCCAGTACTTC
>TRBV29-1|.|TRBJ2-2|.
CSVQYTGELFF
TGCAGCGTTCAGTACACCGGGGAGCTGTTTTTT
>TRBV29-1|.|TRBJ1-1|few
CSVVPGFGNTEAFF
TGCAGCGTCGTCCCAGGGTTCGGGAACACTGAAGCTTTCTTT
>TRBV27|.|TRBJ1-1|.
CASSFRLPFLENTEAFF
TGTGCCAGCAGTTTTCGTTTGCCCTTCCTTGAGAACACTGAAGCTTTCTTT
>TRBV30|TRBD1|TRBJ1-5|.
CAWSTGGGQPQHF
TGTGCCTGGAGCACAGGGGGTGGTCAGCCCCAGCATTTT
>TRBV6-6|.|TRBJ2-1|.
CASSYSDSYNEQFF
TGTGCCAGCAGTTACTCTGACAGCTACAATGAGCAGTTCTTC
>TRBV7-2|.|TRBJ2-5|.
CASSTTRAIRGETQYF
TGTGCCAGCAGCACCACTCGGGCCATCAGGGGAGAGACCCAGTACTTC